What follows are 21 T cell receptor beta chains derived from one specimen sequenced in a study of cytomegalovirus exposure and HLA in healthy donors. PCR employed 60 Vbeta and 13 Jbeta primers. Some clones are missing from TCRdb's copy, which holds only in-frame ones; the method was immunoSEQ multiplex PCR. Of about 120,000 clones listed, about three quarters are singletons. The sequenced sample consisted of PBMCs. Every receptor here comes from a woman in her thirties in good health and CMV-seropositive.

The chain couples TRBV5-1 to TRBJ2-3; TRBD1 matches 9 bases. The CDR3 is 18 residues long. Germline values: CDR1 SGHRS, CDR2 YFSETQ. The ends lost 0 bases at V and 0 bases at J; junction bases unmatched: 8. The CDR3 region is CASSLEGTGLPSTDTQYF. CDR3 in DNA: TGCGCCAGCAGCTTGGAGGGGACAGGGTTACCTAGCACAGATACGCAGTATTTT.

Relative to its sample, this clone is medium-sized (0.01 to 0.1%). The chain combines TRBV5-5 with TRBJ2-7; 9 bases match TRBD1. From germline, CDR1 is SGHKS and CDR2 YYEKEE (reference sequence). With V trimmed by 2 bases and J by 3 bases, 3 bases remained unmatched. This CDR3 is built from 14 residues. CDR3 nucleotides: TGTGCCAGCAGCTTACAGGACAGGGGCTACGAGCAGTACTTC. Protein: CASSLQDRGYEQYF.

The chain joins TRBV6-1 to TRBJ1-2, with D possibly TRBD1 on 5 matching bases. Trimming left V 1 base short and J 2 bases short, with 5 bases between. The CDR3 runs to 13 residues. CDR1 is MNHNS, CDR2 SASEGT, per germline. CDR3 sequence (DNA): TGTGCCAGCAGTGAAGGACAGAACTATGGCTACACCTTC. Amino acid sequence: CASSEGQNYGYTF.

V and J are TRBV2 and TRBJ1-6; no clear D gene. Trimming removed 2 bases at V and 0 bases at J, with 11 bases between. The CDR3 has 17 amino acids. Germline V CDR1 and CDR2: SNHLY, FYNNEI. The CDR3 region has the DNA TGTGCCAGCAGTGAATCCACTGAGAGCTCCTATAATTCACCCCTCCACTTT. Translated, it gives CASSESTESSYNSPLHF.

The gene calls are TRBV11-2 and TRBJ2-7; a possible D gene is TRBD2 (6 bases). Germline CDR1 is SGHAT and CDR2 is FQNNGV. The CDR3 has 16 residues. Trimming pared 6 bases from V and 0 bases from J, leaving 18 bases between. In nucleotides, the CDR3 is TGTGCCAGCAGGACCCTGGGGGGTCGGAGCTCCTACGAGCAGTACTTC. It yields the protein CASRTLGGRSSYEQYF.

This sequence joins TRBV14 and TRBJ1-6, with TRBD1 matching over 7 bases. The germline V gene has CDR1 SGHDN and CDR2 FVKESK. CDR3 size: 15 residues. The trim removed 5 bases at V and 7 bases at J, leaving 8 bases unmatched. CDR3 residues: CASSKWDSANSPLHF. The CDR3 DNA follows: TGTGCCAGCAGCAAATGGGACAGCGCAAATTCACCCCTCCACTTT.

The gene calls are TRBV10-3 and TRBJ2-1; 10 bases are shared with TRBD2. The V gene's germline CDR1 is ENHRY and CDR2 SYGVKD. The CDR3 runs to 16 residues. With V trimmed by 6 bases and J by 0 bases, 5 bases remained unmatched. For the CDR3, the DNA is TGTGCCATCAGGGATTTAGCGGGGGGCTCCTACAATGAGCAGTTCTTC. It specifies CAIRDLAGGSYNEQFF.

This rearrangement joins TRBV6-1 to TRBJ2-7; D remains ambiguous. The germline V gene has CDR1 MNHNS and CDR2 SASEGT. Trimming stripped 4 bases from V and 0 bases from J, with 10 bases between. CDR3 length: 14 amino acids. The CDR3 reads CASSASVSSYEQYF. The CDR3 DNA reads as TGTGCCAGCAGTGCTTCGGTTAGCTCCTACGAGCAGTACTTC.

V usage is TRBV6-1 and J usage is TRBJ1-2; D possibly corresponds to TRBD1 (6 bases). With 0 bases removed from V and 2 bases from J, the gap between germline ends came to 10 bases. Germline V gene sequence: CDR1 MNHNS, CDR2 SASEGT. The CDR3 spans 15 residues. The CDR3 DNA follows: TGTGCCAGCAGTGAAGCGCTTGGGGGCAACTATGGCTACACCTTC. Its translation is CASSEALGGNYGYTF.

The rearrangement links TRBV4-1 to TRBJ2-3, with 9 bases fitting TRBD2. Germline V gene data show CDR1 as MGHRA and CDR2 as YSYEKL. V shed 0 bases and J 6 bases; nucleotides not matched to a gene: 13. CDR3 length: 18 residues. CDR3 sequence (DNA): TGCGCCAGCAGCCAAGATGCCCCAGGGGCGGGGGGGTGGGATACGCAGTATTTT. The encoded protein is CASSQDAPGAGGWDTQYF.

The chain joins TRBV6-1 to TRBJ1-4; weak D call: TRBD1 (6 bases). The CDR3 has 15 amino acids. CDR1 MNHNS and CDR2 SASEGT come from the germline V gene. The ends were cut back, 2 bases at V and 7 bases at J, with 14 bases in the middle. The CDR3 protein is CASSETQGIGEKLFF. The DNA of the CDR3 is TGTGCCAGCAGTGAAACGCAGGGGATCGGTGAAAAACTGTTTTTT.

V and J are TRBV4-3 and TRBJ2-5; D unclear. V lost 0 bases, J lost 0 bases, and 5 bases lay in between. The CDR3 contains 14 residues. Germline V gives CDR1 LGHNA, CDR2 YSLEER. CDR3 nucleotides: TGCGCCAGCAGCCAAGATTCCAACCAAGAGACCCAGTACTTC. Translation: CASSQDSNQETQYF.

The J gene is TRBJ2-7, the V gene TRBV10-3, with D perhaps TRBD2 (6 bases). Germline V gene data show CDR1 as ENHRY and CDR2 as SYGVKD. The CDR3 is made up of 17 amino acids. Deletions cut 0 bases from V and 3 bases from J, with 18 bases between. The CDR3 region has the DNA TGTGCCATCAGTGAGTCAAGAGGAGGGGCCCTCCGCTACGAGCAGTACTTC. It translates to CAISESRGGALRYEQYF.

The V gene is TRBV6-5, the J gene TRBJ2-5, with a weak D call TRBD2 (6 bases). CDR3 length: 16 amino acids. V lost 2 bases to trimming and J lost 7 bases, with 20 bases between them. Germline V CDR1 and CDR2: MNHEY, SVGAGI. CDR3 sequence: CASSYGRNRDFATQYF. CDR3 DNA: TGTGCCAGCAGTTACGGCCGGAACCGGGACTTTGCGACCCAGTACTTC.

V usage is TRBV5-1 and J usage is TRBJ1-6, with 8 positions matching TRBD1. The CDR3 totals 16 residues. Trimming at V came to 4 bases and at J to 8 bases, leaving 11 bases not matched to a gene. Germline CDR1 is SGHRS and CDR2 is YFSETQ. The chain's CDR3 is CASSISGQGRDSPLHF. The CDR3, as DNA: TGCGCCAGCAGCATCAGCGGACAGGGACGGGATTCACCCCTCCACTTT.

Judged by abundance, this clone is medium-sized. The V call is TRBV11-2, the J call TRBJ2-1; maybe TRBD2 (5 bases). Germline CDR1 SGHAT, CDR2 FQNNGV. The CDR3 loop spans 14 amino acids. The V end was cut by 6 bases, the J end by 6 bases, with 15 bases between. CDR3: CASSQPDFSNEQFF. CDR3 coding DNA: TGTGCCAGCAGTCAACCGGACTTCTCCAATGAGCAGTTCTTC.

V gene TRBV5-1 combines with J gene TRBJ2-2, with TRBD1 matching 10 bases. V lost 0 bases, J lost 6 bases, and 5 bases stayed unmatched. Germline values: CDR1 SGHRS, CDR2 YFSETQ. This CDR3 has 16 residues. The CDR3: CASSLGRGTGAGELFF. In nucleotides, the CDR3 is TGCGCCAGCAGCTTGGGGCGTGGGACAGGGGCCGGGGAGCTGTTTTTT.

This clone has a handful of counts. The J gene is TRBJ2-7, the V gene TRBV15; D perhaps matches TRBD1 (5 bases). Germline loops: CDR1 LNHNV, CDR2 YYDKDF (reference sequence). This CDR3 contains 15 residues. Trimming removed 0 bases at V and 6 bases at J, with 15 bases between. The chain's CDR3 is CATSRDLAGSGEQYF. The CDR3 DNA follows: TGTGCCACCAGCAGAGATCTGGCAGGGTCAGGCGAGCAGTACTTC. The full variable domain, completed using reference TRBV15 and TRBJ2-7, is DAMVIQNPRYQVTQFGKPVTLSCSQTLNHNVMYWYQQKSSQAPKLLFHYYDKDFNNEADTPDNFQSRRPNTSFCFLDIRSPGLGDTAMYLCATSRDLAGSGEQYFGPGTRLTVT.

This clone was observed a few times. The V call is TRBV19, the J call TRBJ2-7, with TRBD1 as a possible D gene (5 bases). Germline assignment: CDR1 LNHDA and CDR2 SQIVND (reference sequence). V lost 7 bases and J lost 0, with 10 bases in between. There are 13 residues in the CDR3. CDR3 nucleotide sequence: TGTGCCAGTAAATCTGGGGCCTCCTACGAGCAGTACTTC. This gives the protein CASKSGASYEQYF.

The V gene is TRBV13, the J gene TRBJ1-4; D gene uncertain. The germline V gene has CDR1 PRHDT and CDR2 FYEKMQ (reference sequence). Trimming removed 0 bases at V and 3 bases at J, with 11 bases between. The CDR3 sequence is 16 residues long. The DNA of the CDR3 is TGTGCCAGCAGCTTAGGCCCCCGGTTGGCTAATGAAAAACTGTTTTTT. Protein: CASSLGPRLANEKLFF.

J is TRBJ2-4 and V is TRBV28; TRBD2 agrees at 12 bases. J was trimmed by 0 bases and V by 6 bases; bases with no gene match: 9. Per the germline V gene, CDR1 is MDHEN and CDR2 is SYDVKM. The CDR3 is 18 residues long. CDR3 bases: TGTGCCAGCAGCCACGGACTAGCGGGGCCCAAAGCCAAAAACATTCAGTACTTC. Translating it yields CASSHGLAGPKAKNIQYF.